Many counts were recorded for the clone carrying this TCR beta chain. Its target is unknown. TCRdb called the reads again in MiXCR, with one record for every CDR3 protein. The sample records 200,000 to 250,000 distinct CDR3 sequences, about 5.9% being singletons. This sample is drawn from a study of T cell repertoires in cytomegalovirus infection. Study background: Matching HLA type and CMV infection were both indicated by public TCR beta signatures.

This CDR3 is 15 amino acids long. The germline V gene has CDR1 SGDLS and CDR2 YYNGEE. V gave up 2 bases and J gave up 3 bases; unmatched junction bases: 4. General study points: HLA-C-restricted CMV-specific TCR beta clonotypes were dominant in the ex vivo response. Frequencies of public TCR beta families were cumulated, and this identified carriers of CMV plus the relevant HLA.

The material sequenced was PBMCs. The TCR originated in a human donor in good health (CMV status not recorded). Some clones in this sample may be carry-over from other donors' samples. The chain uses TRBV9 and TRBJ2-3, with TRBD1 matching over 9 bases. CDR3 coding DNA: TGTGCCAGCAGCGTTACAGGGGGCAGGACAGATACGCAGTATTTT. This encodes CASSVTGGRTDTQYF.